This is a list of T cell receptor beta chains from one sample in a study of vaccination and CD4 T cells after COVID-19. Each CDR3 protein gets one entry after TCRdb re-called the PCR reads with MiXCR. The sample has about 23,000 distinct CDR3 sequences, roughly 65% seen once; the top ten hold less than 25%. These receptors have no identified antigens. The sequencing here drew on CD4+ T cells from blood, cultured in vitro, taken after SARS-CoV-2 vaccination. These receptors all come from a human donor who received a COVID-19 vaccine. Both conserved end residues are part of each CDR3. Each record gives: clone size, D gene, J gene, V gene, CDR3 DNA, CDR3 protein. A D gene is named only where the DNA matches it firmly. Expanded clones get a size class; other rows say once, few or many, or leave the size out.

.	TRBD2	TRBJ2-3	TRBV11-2	TGTGCCAGCAGCCCTATCTCGCGGGGGAGGGGGCAGTATTTT	CASSPISRGRGQYF
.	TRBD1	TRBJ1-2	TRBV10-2	TGCGCCAGCACCAATACAGGGGCCTATGGCTACACCTTC	CASTNTGAYGYTF
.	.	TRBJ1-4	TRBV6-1	TGTGCCAGCAGGAGCGACCCGTTGGGGCTGTTTTTT	CASRSDPLGLFF
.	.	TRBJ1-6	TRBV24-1	TGTGCCACCAGTGAACCCCCGGACAGACTATATAATTCACCCCTCCACTTT	CATSEPPDRLYNSPLHF
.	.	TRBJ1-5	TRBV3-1	TGTGCCAGCAGCCAAGATTCCAGGGGCAATCAGCCCCAGCATTTT	CASSQDSRGNQPQHF
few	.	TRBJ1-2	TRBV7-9	TGTGCCAGCAGCTTAACGGGGGGCGACTATGGCTACACCTTC	CASSLTGGDYGYTF
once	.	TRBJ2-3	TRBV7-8	TGTGCCAGCAGCCGAGAGGGTGGCACAGATACGCAGTATTTT	CASSREGGTDTQYF
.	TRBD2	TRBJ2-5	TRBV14	TGTGCCAGCAGCCTAGGACTAGCGGGGGGGCTTGAGACCCAGTACTTC	CASSLGLAGGLETQYF
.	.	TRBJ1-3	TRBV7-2	TGTGCCAGCAGCTTAGCGATGGGGGAGTTCTTCTCTGGAAACACCATATATTTT	CASSLAMGEFFSGNTIYF
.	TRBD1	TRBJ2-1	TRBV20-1	TGCAGTGCTTTACCGGGACAGGGCTACAATGAGCAGTTCTTC	CSALPGQGYNEQFF
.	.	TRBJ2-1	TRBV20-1	TGCAGTGCGTTACATTCTAGCAACTCGTACAATGAGCAGTTCTTC	CSALHSSNSYNEQFF
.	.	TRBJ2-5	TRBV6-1	TGTGCCAGCAGTAACCCTAAAGAGACCCAGTACTTC	CASSNPKETQYF
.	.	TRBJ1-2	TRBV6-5	TGTGCCAGCAGTTACCACAGGGCTGATAATGACTACACCTTC	CASSYHRADNDYTF
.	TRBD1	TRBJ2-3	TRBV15	TGTGCCACCAGCAGGGACAGGGGATTCACAGATACGCAGTATTTT	CATSRDRGFTDTQYF
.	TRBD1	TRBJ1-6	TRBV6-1	TGTGCCAGCAGCGGGACAGGGGGCGCGATGGATTCACCCCTCCACTTT	CASSGTGGAMDSPLHF
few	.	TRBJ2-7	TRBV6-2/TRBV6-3	TGTGCCAGCAGTTATCCGCGGAGGCTCCCCTACGAGCAGTACTTC	CASSYPRRLPYEQYF
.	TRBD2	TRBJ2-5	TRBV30	TGTGCCAGATCCCCCCGGGGACTAGACAAAGAGACCCAGTACTTC	CARSPRGLDKETQYF
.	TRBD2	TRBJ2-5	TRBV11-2	TGTGCCAGCAGCTGGATACTAGCGGGGGGCCAAGAGACCCAGTACTTC	CASSWILAGGQETQYF
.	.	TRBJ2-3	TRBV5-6	TGTGCCAGCAGCACCTTCAGACAGTGGCGCACAGATACGCAGTATTTT	CASSTFRQWRTDTQYF
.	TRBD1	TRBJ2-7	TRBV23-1	TGCGCCAGCAGTTGGGACAGGAACGTCTACGAGCAGTACTTC	CASSWDRNVYEQYF
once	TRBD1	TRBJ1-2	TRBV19	TGTGCCAGTAGTGCCGGACAGGGGGCGCGTGGCTACACCTTC	CASSAGQGARGYTF
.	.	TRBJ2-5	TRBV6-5	TGTGCCAGCAGTTACTCCAGCGCGGTGGGGTGGGGAGGGACCCAGTACTTC	CASSYSSAVGWGGTQYF
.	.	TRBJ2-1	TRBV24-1	TGTGCCACCAGTGAGTACAATGAGCAGTTCTTC	CATSEYNEQFF
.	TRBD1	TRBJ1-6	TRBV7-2	TGTGCCAGCACCGACTCGGACAGGGTTAATTCACCCCTCCACTTT	CASTDSDRVNSPLHF
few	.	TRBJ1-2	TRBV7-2	TGTGCCAGCAGCTTAAAGATCGGCTACACCTTC	CASSLKIGYTF
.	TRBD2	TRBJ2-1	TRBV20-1	TGCAGTGCTAGACCGAACCTAGCGGGGGAAAGAGGACCCAATGAGCAGTTCTTC	CSARPNLAGERGPNEQFF
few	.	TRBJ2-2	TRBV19	TGTGCCAGTAGTGCGACTGAGACGAACACCGGGGAGCTGTTTTTT	CASSATETNTGELFF
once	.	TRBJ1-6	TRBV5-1	TGCGCCAGCAGCTTGGTCGGCGACTATAATTCACCCCTCCACTTT	CASSLVGDYNSPLHF
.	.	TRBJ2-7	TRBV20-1	TGCAGTGCTAGGAGGGGATTGAGGGACGAGCAGTACTTC	CSARRGLRDEQYF
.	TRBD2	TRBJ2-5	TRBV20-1	TGCAGTGCTAGAGATTGGGCTAGCGGGGGCCGTGTGGAGACCCAGTACTTC	CSARDWASGGRVETQYF
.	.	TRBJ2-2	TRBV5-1	TGCGCCAGCAGCTTGGCCCAAGTCGCCGGGGAGCTGTTTTTT	CASSLAQVAGELFF